This T cell receptor (beta chain) is drawn from a study of shared clonotypes between healthy human individuals. Sequenced by immunoSEQ multiplex PCR; TCRdb stores in-frame clones only, minus some. Of about 1.5 million clones detected, under 99% appear once; the ten largest clones hold less than 0.55%. Regarding the study as a whole: Among donors, clonotype sharing was expected to be affected by sequencing depth. Among a handful of donors, approximately 5% of naive CD4 clonotypes were found in common. The four-donor shared clonotypes exceeded non-shared clonotypes in generation probability, with non-shared ones scoring lower. Generally, naive subsets (rather than memory subsets) showed larger estimated richness.

Note on this clone: Its cognate antigen is unknown.

V lost 2 bases to trimming and J lost 1 base; unmatched junction nucleotides: 5. The CDR3 runs 15 residues. The germline CDR1 and CDR2 sequences are SGHTA and FQGTGA. The rearrangement joins TRBV7-3 to TRBJ2-7; 7 bases align to TRBD2. This sequence was found in a man younger than 40 in good health. Sample: naive CD4+ T cells sorted from blood. Subset given: CD45RA+ positively selected. The chain's CDR3 is CASSLQSGESYEQYF. Written as DNA, the CDR3 is TGTGCCAGCAGCTTACAAAGCGGGGAATCCTACGAGCAGTACTTC.